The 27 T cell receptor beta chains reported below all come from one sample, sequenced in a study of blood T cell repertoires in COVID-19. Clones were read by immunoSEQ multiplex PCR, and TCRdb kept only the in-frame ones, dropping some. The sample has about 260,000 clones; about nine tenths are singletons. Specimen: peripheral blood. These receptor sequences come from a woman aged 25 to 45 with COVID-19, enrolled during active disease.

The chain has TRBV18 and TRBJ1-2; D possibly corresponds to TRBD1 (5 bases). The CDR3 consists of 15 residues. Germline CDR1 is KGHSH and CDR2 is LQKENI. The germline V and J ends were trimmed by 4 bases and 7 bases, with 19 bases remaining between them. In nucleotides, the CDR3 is TGTGCCAGCTCACTGCGACAGACCTCTCTACCTGGCTACACCTTC. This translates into CASSLRQTSLPGYTF.

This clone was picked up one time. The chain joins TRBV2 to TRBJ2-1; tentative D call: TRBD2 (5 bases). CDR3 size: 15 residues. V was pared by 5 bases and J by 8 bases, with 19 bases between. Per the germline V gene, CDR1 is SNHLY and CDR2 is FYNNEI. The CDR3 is CASSLPSGVGHEQFF. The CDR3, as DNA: TGTGCCAGCAGTTTGCCGAGCGGAGTGGGCCATGAGCAGTTCTTC. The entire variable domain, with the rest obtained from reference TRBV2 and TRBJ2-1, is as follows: EPEVTQTPSHQVTQMGQEVILRCVPISNHLYFYWYRQILGQKVEFLVSFYNNEISEKSEIFDDQFSVERPDGSNFTLKIRSTKLEDSAMYFCASSLPSGVGHEQFFGPGTRLTVL.

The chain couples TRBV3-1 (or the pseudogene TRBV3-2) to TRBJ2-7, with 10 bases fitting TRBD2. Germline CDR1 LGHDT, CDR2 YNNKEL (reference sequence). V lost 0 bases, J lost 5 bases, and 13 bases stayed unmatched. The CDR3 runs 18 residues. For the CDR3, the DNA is TGTGCCAGCAGCCAAGATCCGTGGCTAGCGGGAGTACAAGACGAGCAGTACTTC. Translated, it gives CASSQDPWLAGVQDEQYF.

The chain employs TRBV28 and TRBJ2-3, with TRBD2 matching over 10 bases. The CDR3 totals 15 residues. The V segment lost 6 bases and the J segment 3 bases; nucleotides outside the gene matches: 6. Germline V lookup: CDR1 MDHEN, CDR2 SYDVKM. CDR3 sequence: CASSSSGRRTDTQYF. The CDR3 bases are TGTGCCAGCAGCTCTAGCGGGAGACGGACAGATACGCAGTATTTT. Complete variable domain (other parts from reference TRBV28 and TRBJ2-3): DVKVTQSSRYLVKRTGEKVFLECVQDMDHENMFWYRQDPGLGLRLIYFSYDVKMKEKGDIPEGYSVSREKKERFSLILESASTNQTSMYLCASSSSGRRTDTQYFGPGTRLTVL.

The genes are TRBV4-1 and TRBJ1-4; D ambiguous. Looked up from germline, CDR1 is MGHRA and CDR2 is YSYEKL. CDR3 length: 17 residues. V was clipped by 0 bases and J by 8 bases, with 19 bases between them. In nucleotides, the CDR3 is TGCGCCAGCAGCCAAGACGAGGCTTTAAACGTCTACGAAAAACTGTTTTTT. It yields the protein CASSQDEALNVYEKLFF.

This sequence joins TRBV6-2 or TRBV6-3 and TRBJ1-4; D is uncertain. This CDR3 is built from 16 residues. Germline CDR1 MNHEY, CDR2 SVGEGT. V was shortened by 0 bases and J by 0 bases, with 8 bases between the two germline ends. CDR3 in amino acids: CASSYSPRATNEKLFF. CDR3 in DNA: TGTGCCAGCAGTTACTCACCGCGGGCAACTAATGAAAAACTGTTTTTT.

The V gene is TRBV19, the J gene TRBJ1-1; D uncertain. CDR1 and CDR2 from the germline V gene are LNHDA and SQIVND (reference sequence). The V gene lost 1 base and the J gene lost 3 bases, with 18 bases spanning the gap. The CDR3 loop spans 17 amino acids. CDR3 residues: CASSIGAVNGLDTEAFF. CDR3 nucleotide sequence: TGTGCCAGTAGTATAGGGGCAGTTAATGGTTTGGACACTGAAGCTTTCTTT.

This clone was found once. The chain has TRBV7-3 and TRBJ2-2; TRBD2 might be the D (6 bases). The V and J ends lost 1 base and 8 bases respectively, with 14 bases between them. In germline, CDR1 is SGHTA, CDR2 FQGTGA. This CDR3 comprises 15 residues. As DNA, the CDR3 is TGTGCCAGCAGCTTAATGGGACTGGAGGAGGGGGAGCTGTTTTTT. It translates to CASSLMGLEEGELFF.

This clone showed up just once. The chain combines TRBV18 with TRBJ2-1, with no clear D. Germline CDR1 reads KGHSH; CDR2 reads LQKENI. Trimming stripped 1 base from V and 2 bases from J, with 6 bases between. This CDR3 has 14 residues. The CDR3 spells CASSPQSTYNEQFF. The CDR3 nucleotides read TGTGCCAGCTCACCACAGTCTACCTACAATGAGCAGTTCTTC.

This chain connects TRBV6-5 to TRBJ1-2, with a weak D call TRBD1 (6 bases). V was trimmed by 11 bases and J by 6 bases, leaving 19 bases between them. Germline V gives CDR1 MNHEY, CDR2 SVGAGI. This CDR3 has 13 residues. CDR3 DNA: TGTGCCTCAAAACGAGGGGGGGTTGATGGCTACACCTTC. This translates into CASKRGGVDGYTF.

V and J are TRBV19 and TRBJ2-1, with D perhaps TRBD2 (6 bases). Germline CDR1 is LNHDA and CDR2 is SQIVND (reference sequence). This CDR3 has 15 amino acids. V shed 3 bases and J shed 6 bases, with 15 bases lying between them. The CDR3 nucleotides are TGTGCCAGTAGTATCGGCGGGATGGTAGGCAATGAGCAGTTCTTC. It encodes CASSIGGMVGNEQFF.

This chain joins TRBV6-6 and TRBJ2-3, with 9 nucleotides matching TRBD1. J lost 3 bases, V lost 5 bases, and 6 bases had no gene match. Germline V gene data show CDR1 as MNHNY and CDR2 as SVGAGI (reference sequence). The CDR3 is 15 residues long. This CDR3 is CASSHPGQGTDTQYF. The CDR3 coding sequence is TGTGCCAGCAGTCACCCGGGACAGGGTACAGATACGCAGTATTTT.

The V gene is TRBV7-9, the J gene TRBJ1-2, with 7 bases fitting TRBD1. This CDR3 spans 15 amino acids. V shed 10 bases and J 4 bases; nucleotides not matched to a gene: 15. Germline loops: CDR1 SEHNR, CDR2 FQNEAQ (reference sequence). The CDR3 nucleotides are TGTGCCACATATGGCGCGGACAGGAGGGGCTATGGCTACACCTTC. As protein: CATYGADRRGYGYTF.

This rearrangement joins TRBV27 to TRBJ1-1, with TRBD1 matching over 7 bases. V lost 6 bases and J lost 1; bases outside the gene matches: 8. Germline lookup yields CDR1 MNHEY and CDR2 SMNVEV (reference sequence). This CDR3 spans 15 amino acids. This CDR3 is CASSSAQGWNTEAFF. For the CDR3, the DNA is TGTGCCAGCAGCAGCGCACAGGGGTGGAACACTGAAGCTTTCTTT.

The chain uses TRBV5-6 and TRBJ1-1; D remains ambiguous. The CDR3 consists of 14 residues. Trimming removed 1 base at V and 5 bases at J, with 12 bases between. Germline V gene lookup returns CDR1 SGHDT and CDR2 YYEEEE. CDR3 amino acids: CASSLSPLRTEAFF. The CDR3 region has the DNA TGTGCCAGCAGCTTGAGTCCCCTCAGGACTGAAGCTTTCTTT.

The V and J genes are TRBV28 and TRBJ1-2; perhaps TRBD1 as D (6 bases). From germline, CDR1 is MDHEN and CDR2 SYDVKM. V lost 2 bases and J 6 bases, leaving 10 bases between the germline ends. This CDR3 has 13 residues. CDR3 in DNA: TGTGCCAGCAGTTTAAACAGGGCAAATGGCTACACCTTC. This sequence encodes CASSLNRANGYTF.

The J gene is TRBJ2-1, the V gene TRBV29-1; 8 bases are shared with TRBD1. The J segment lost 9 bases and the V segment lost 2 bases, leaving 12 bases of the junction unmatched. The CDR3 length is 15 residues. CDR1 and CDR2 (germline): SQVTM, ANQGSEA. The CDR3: CSVEMGRGPLAEQFF. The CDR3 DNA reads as TGCAGCGTTGAAATGGGCAGGGGGCCCTTAGCTGAGCAGTTCTTC.

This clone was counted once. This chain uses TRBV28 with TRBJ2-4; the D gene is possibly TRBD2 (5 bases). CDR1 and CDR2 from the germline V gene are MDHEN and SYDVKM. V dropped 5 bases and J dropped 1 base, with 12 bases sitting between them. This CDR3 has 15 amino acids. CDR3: CASSPPGGAKNIQYF. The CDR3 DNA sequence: TGTGCCAGCAGTCCGCCAGGCGGGGCCAAAAACATTCAGTACTTC.

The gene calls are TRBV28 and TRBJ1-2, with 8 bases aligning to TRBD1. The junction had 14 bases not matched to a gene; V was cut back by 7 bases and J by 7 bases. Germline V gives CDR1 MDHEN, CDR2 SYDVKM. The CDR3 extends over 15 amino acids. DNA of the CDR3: TGTGCCAGCACAGGGGGCGCGTGGGGCTACTCTGGCTACACCTTC. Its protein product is CASTGGAWGYSGYTF.

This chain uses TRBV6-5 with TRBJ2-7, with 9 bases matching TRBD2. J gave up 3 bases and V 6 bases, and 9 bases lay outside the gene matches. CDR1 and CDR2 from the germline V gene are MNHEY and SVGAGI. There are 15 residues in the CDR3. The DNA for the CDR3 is TGTGCCAGCAGGCCCTCCCTAGCGGGAAACTACGAGCAGTACTTC. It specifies CASRPSLAGNYEQYF.

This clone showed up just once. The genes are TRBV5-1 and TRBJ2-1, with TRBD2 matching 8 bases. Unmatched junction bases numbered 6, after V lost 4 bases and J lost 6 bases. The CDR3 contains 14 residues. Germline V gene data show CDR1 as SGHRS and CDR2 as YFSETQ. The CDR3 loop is CASSDSGTSNEQFF. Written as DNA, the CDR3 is TGCGCCAGCAGCGATTCCGGGACTAGCAATGAGCAGTTCTTC.

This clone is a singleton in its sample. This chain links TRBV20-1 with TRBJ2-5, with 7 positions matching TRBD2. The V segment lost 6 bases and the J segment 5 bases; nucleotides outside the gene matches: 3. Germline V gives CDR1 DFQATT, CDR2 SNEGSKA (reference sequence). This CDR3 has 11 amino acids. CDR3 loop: CSARAGETQYF. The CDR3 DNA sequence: TGCAGTGCCCGAGCGGGGGAGACCCAGTACTTC.

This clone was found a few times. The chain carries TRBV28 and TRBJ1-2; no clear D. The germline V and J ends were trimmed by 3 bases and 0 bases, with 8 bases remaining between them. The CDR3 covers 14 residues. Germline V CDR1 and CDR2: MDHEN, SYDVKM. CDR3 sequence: CASSFPRANYGYTF. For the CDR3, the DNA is TGTGCCAGCAGTTTCCCAAGAGCTAACTATGGCTACACCTTC.

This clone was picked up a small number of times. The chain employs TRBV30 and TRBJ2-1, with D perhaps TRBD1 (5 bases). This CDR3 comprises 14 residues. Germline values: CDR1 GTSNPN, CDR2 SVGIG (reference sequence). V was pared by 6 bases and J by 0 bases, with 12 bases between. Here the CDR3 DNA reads TGTGCCTGCGCGCCAGGGCGCTCCTACAATGAGCAGTTCTTC. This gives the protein CACAPGRSYNEQFF.

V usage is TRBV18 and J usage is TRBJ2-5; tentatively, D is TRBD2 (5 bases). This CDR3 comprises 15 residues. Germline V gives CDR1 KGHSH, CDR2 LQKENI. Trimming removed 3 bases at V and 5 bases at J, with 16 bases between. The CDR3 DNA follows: TGTGCCAGCTCACCTCCAGGACTCCCCGGGGAGACCCAGTACTTC. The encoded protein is CASSPPGLPGETQYF.

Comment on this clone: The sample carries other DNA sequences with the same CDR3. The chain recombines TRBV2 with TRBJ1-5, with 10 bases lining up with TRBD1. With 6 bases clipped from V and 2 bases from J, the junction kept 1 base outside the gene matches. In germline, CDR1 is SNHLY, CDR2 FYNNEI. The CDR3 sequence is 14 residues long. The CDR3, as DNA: TGTGCCAGCAGCGGACAGGGGGGCAATCAGCCCCAGCATTTT. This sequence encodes CASSGQGGNQPQHF.

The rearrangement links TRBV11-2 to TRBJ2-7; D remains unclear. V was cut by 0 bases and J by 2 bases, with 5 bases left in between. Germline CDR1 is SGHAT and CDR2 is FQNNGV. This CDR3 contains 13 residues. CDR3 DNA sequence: TGTGCCAGCAGCTTAGACCCTCCCTACGAGCAGTACTTC. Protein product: CASSLDPPYEQYF. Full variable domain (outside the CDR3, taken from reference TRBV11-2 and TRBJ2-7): EAGVAQSPRYKIIEKRQSVAFWCNPISGHATLYWYQQILGQGPKLLIQFQNNGVVDDSQLPKDRFSAERLKGVDSTLKIQPAKLEDSAVYLCASSLDPPYEQYFGPGTRLTVT.